The source of this T cell receptor (beta chain) is a study of T cells in Graves' hyperthyroidism and ophthalmopathy. Study-wide results and limits: A 13 V-J signature model discriminated ophthalmopathy versus stable hyperthyroidism. Ophthalmopathy, as predicted by the model, came a median approximately 6.5 months after the prediction.

Template material for amplifying TCR beta CDR3 regions consisted of RNA transcripts. The HTBI primer set drove a first-round RT-PCR of the TCR CDR3. TCRdb re-analysed the multiplex PCR reads in MiXCR, keeping a single row per CDR3 protein. The repertoire has over 500,000 distinct CDR3 sequences, roughly 17% of them found once; the top ten carry under 20%. This clonotype was recorded a few times. Its antigen is not known. Between the trimmed V and J ends, which lost 5 bases and 4 bases, there was a span of 20 bases. The CDR3 contains 17 residues. The V gene's germline CDR1 is SGHTA and CDR2 FQGNSA. With duration under 3 months, ophthalmopathy was active: Clinical Activity Score at least 3, NOSPECS at least 4.

Sequenced sample: blood. This chain connects TRBV7-2 to TRBJ2-2, with D maybe TRBD2 (5 bases). This receptor was identified in a woman aged 18-29 years with Graves' ophthalmopathy. The CDR3 region is CASSPSGWTSFTGELFF. CDR3 bases: TGTGCCAGCAGCCCCTCGGGGTGGACTTCCTTCACCGGGGAGCTGTTTTTT. Using reference TRBV7-2 and TRBJ2-2 for the parts outside the CDR3, the full variable domain is GAGVSQSPSNKVTEKGKDVELRCDPISGHTALYWYRQSLGQGLEFLIYFQGNSAPDKSGLPSDRFSAERTGGSVSTLTIQRTQQEDSAVYLCASSPSGWTSFTGELFFGEGSRLTVL.